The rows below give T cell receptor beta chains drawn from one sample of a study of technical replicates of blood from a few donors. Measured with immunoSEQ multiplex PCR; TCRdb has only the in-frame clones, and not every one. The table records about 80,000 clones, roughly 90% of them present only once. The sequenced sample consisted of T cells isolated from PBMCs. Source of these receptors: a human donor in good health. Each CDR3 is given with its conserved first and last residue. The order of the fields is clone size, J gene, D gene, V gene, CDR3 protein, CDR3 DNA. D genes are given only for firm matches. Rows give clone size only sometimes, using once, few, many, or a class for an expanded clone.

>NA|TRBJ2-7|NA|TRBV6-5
CASSYGLEDEQYF
TGTGCCAGCAGTTATGGCCTGGAGGACGAGCAGTACTTC
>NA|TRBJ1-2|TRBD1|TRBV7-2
CASSPMTGVHGYTF
TGTGCCAGCAGCCCTATGACAGGGGTCCATGGCTACACCTTC
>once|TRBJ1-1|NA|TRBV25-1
CASRTRDTSLNTEAFF
TGTGCCAGCAGAACCCGGGACACAAGTTTGAACACTGAAGCTTTCTTT
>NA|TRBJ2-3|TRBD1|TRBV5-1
CASSRDRASTDTQYF
TGCGCCAGCAGCCGGGACAGGGCTAGCACAGATACGCAGTATTTT
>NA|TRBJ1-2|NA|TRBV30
CAWSGGNGYTF
TGTGCCTGGTCGGGGGGAAACGGCTACACCTTC
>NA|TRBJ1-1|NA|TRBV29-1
CSVRMGSPEAFF
TGCAGCGTTCGGATGGGGAGCCCTGAAGCTTTCTTT
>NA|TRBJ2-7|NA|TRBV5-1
CASSSSPGYEQYF
TGCGCCAGCAGCTCGTCCCCGGGCTACGAGCAGTACTTC
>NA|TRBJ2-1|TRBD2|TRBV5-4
CASSGGTSGRSYNEQFF
TGTGCCAGCAGCGGTGGGACTAGCGGGCGATCCTACAATGAGCAGTTCTTC
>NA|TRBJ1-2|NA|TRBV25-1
CASSESGVGYTF
TGTGCCAGCAGTGAATCGGGGGTTGGCTACACCTTC
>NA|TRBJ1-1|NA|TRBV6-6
CASSYSSFSDTEAFF
TGTGCCAGCAGTTACTCGAGTTTTTCCGACACTGAAGCTTTCTTT
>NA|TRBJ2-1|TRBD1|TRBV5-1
CASSLSGTAYNEQFF
TGCGCCAGCAGCTTGTCCGGGACAGCCTACAATGAGCAGTTCTTC
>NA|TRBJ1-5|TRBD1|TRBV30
CAWSVQGDQPQHF
TGTGCCTGGAGTGTACAGGGGGATCAGCCCCAGCATTTT
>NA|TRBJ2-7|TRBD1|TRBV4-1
CASSQGTGAVDEQYF
TGCGCCAGCAGCCAAGGTACAGGGGCGGTGGACGAGCAGTACTTC
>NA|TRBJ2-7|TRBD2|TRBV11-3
CASSLFAGAYEQYF
TGTGCCAGCAGCTTATTCGCGGGGGCCTACGAGCAGTACTTC
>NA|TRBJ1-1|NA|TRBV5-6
CASRVVGWTEAFF
TGTGCCAGCAGGGTCGTTGGCTGGACTGAAGCTTTCTTT
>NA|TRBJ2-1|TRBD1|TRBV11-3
CASSFVTGFNEQFF
TGTGCCAGCAGCTTCGTGACAGGGTTCAATGAGCAGTTCTTC
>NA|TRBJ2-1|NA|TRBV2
CASGGGTEINNEQFF
TGTGCCAGCGGCGGGGGGACAGAGATTAACAATGAGCAGTTCTTC
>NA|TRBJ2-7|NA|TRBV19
CASSIAGSGEQYF
TGTGCCAGTAGTATAGCAGGGTCTGGAGAGCAGTACTTC
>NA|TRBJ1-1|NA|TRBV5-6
CASSSGFMNTEAFF
TGTGCCAGCAGTTCAGGGTTCATGAACACTGAAGCTTTCTTT
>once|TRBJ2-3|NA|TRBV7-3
CASSNDYTDTQYF
TGTGCCAGCAGTAATGACTACACAGATACGCAGTATTTT
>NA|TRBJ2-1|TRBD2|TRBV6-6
CASSYSGTTYNEQFF
TGTGCCAGCAGTTACTCCGGGACTACCTACAATGAGCAGTTCTTC
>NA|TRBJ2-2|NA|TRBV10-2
CASSVGSLTGELFF
TGCGCCAGCAGTGTTGGTAGCTTAACCGGGGAGCTGTTTTTT
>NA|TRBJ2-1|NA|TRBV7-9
CASSLAGRGDEQFF
TGTGCCAGCAGCTTAGCCGGGAGAGGCGATGAGCAGTTCTTC
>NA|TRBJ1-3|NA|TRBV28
CAVNRDTGNTIYF
TGTGCCGTAAACAGGGACACAGGAAACACCATATATTTT
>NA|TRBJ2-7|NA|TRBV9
CASSVRPEGGNYEQYF
TGTGCCAGCAGCGTAAGGCCCGAGGGCGGCAACTACGAGCAGTACTTC
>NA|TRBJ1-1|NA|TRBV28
CASSLFQGLNTEAFF
TGTGCCAGCAGTTTGTTTCAGGGACTAAACACTGAAGCTTTCTTT
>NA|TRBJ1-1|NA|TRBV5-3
CARSSGHGGDSRNTEAFF
TGTGCCAGAAGCTCCGGGCATGGAGGGGACTCCCGGAACACTGAAGCTTTCTTT
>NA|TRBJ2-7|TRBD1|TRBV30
CAWSPGTGISYEQYF
TGTGCCTGGAGTCCCGGGACAGGCATCTCCTACGAGCAGTACTTC
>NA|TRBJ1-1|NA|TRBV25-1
CASRADIIMNTEAFF
TGTGCCAGCAGGGCTGACATAATCATGAACACTGAAGCTTTCTTT
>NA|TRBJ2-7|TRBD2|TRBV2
CASSGRGYEQYF
TGTGCCAGTAGCGGGAGGGGATACGAGCAGTACTTC
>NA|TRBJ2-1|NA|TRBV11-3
CASQGGNEQFF
TGTGCCAGCCAGGGGGGCAATGAGCAGTTCTTC
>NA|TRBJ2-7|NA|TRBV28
CASSPPRETYEQYF
TGTGCCAGCAGCCCTCCCCGGGAGACCTACGAGCAGTACTTC
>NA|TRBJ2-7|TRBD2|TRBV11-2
CASSLEIAGGPYEQYF
TGTGCCAGCAGCTTGGAAATAGCGGGAGGGCCCTACGAGCAGTACTTC
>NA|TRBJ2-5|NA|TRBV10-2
CASNTAERYQETQYF
TGCGCCAGCAATACGGCGGAAAGGTACCAAGAGACCCAGTACTTC
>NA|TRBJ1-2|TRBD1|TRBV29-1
CSVHLPGTGGYGYTF
TGCAGCGTCCATCTCCCTGGGACAGGGGGATATGGCTACACCTTC
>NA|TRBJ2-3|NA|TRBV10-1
CASSGGIHFDLTDTQYF
TGCGCCAGCAGCGGAGGGATACATTTCGATCTGACAGATACGCAGTATTTT
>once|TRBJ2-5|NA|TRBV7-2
CASSFSETQYF
TGTGCCAGCAGCTTCAGTGAGACCCAGTACTTC
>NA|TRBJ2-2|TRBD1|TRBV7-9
CASSARDRDTGELFF
TGTGCCAGCAGCGCCCGGGACAGAGACACCGGGGAGCTGTTTTTT
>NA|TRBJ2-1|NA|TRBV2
CASSRRDYNEQFF
TGTGCCAGCAGTAGGAGAGACTACAATGAGCAGTTCTTC
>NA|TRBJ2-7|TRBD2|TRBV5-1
CASSYGLAGVYEQYF
TGCGCCAGCAGCTACGGACTAGCGGGAGTCTACGAGCAGTACTTC